These 26 T cell receptor beta chains came from one sample sequenced in a study of shared clonotypes between healthy human individuals. Some clones are missing from TCRdb's copy, which holds only in-frame ones; the method was immunoSEQ multiplex PCR. Among a few million clones, under 97% were seen once, and the ten largest hold approximately 0.13%. The source material was naive CD4+ T cells sorted from blood. The subset is: CD45RA+ positively selected. These receptors all come from a man younger than 35 in good health.

This clone was seen once. The V and J genes are TRBV5-6 and TRBJ2-7, with 9 positions matching TRBD2. Per germline, CDR1 SGHDT and CDR2 YYEEEE. The junction had 8 bases not matched to a gene; V was cut back by 1 base and J by 3 bases. This CDR3 is built from 16 residues. CDR3 amino acids: CASSLMLAGNYYEQYF. In nucleotides, the CDR3 is TGTGCCAGCAGCTTGATGCTAGCGGGGAATTACTACGAGCAGTACTTC.

Points on this clone: This sample includes further DNA sequences coding for the same CDR3. The chain combines TRBV18 with TRBJ1-1; D call uncertain. The CDR3 is 14 residues long. The germline V gene has CDR1 KGHSH and CDR2 LQKENI. The V end lost 1 base, the J end lost 0 bases, and 6 bases lay between the germline ends. CDR3 DNA sequence: TGTGCCAGCTCACCACTCGCAGTGAACACTGAAGCTTTCTTT. The encoded protein is CASSPLAVNTEAFF.

This chain joins TRBV10-3 and TRBJ2-3; D uncertain. The CDR3 runs to 14 residues. The germline gives CDR1 ENHRY, CDR2 SYGVKD. Trimming shortened V by 1 base and J by 2 bases, and 7 bases separated the two germline ends. The CDR3 region has the DNA TGTGCCATCAGTGAGTTGTCCTCCACAGATACGCAGTATTTT. It specifies CAISELSSTDTQYF.

This chain uses TRBV9 with TRBJ1-3; D uncertain. The V gene lost 2 bases and the J gene lost 4 bases, with 13 bases spanning the gap. Germline V gene lookup returns CDR1 SGDLS and CDR2 YYNGEE. The CDR3 is 15 residues long. The CDR3 reads CASSVGLLAGNTIYF. As DNA, the CDR3 is TGTGCCAGCAGCGTTGGACTCCTAGCGGGAAACACCATATATTTT.

This chain connects TRBV7-2 to TRBJ1-5; D might be TRBD1 (6 bases). The V gene lost 1 base and the J gene lost 5 bases, with 12 bases spanning the gap. Looked up from germline, CDR1 is SGHTA and CDR2 is FQGNSA. This CDR3 has 15 residues. This CDR3 reads CASSLVPGGYQPQHF. In nucleotides, the CDR3 is TGTGCCAGCAGCTTAGTACCCGGGGGCTATCAGCCCCAGCATTTT.

The chain recombines TRBV18 with TRBJ2-7; D is perhaps TRBD2 (6 bases). Germline V gives CDR1 KGHSH, CDR2 LQKENI. V gave up 4 bases and J gave up 0 bases, with 16 bases separating them. There are 16 residues in the CDR3. The CDR3 DNA reads as TGTGCCAGCTCACAAGGGACTGGTTTAAGCTCCTACGAGCAGTACTTC. It yields the protein CASSQGTGLSSYEQYF. Full variable domain (outside the CDR3, taken from reference TRBV18 and TRBJ2-7): NAGVMQNPRHLVRRRGQEARLRCSPMKGHSHVYWYRQLPEEGLKFMVYLQKENIIDESGMPKERFSAEFPKEGPSILRIQQVVRGDSAAYFCASSQGTGLSSYEQYFGPGTRLTVT.

The chain couples TRBV7-9 to TRBJ2-2; D may be TRBD2 (6 bases). The germline CDR1 and CDR2 sequences are SEHNR and FQNEAQ (reference sequence). The CDR3 is made up of 17 amino acids. Trimming stripped 2 bases from V and 6 bases from J, with 19 bases between. DNA of the CDR3: TGTGCCAGCAGCTTACCCTCTGGCGGAGGGCCCCCCGGGGAGCTGTTTTTT. Protein: CASSLPSGGGPPGELFF.

The rearrangement joins TRBV6-1 to TRBJ1-4, with D tentatively TRBD1 (5 bases). Germline CDR1 is MNHNS and CDR2 is SASEGT. V was shortened by 6 bases and J by 6 bases, with 17 bases between the two germline ends. CDR3 length equals 15 residues. The DNA of the CDR3 is TGTGCCAGCAGGACGGCGGGGGGGGTACATGAAAAACTGTTTTTT. As protein: CASRTAGGVHEKLFF.

This chain joins TRBV18 and TRBJ2-5; D is ambiguous. The CDR3 has 15 residues. The V and J ends lost 3 bases and 1 base respectively, with 12 bases between them. Germline V gene sequence: CDR1 KGHSH, CDR2 LQKENI. The CDR3 nucleotides read TGTGCCAGCTCACCCCCCCGTGAGCCCCAAGAGACCCAGTACTTC. Translation: CASSPPREPQETQYF.

The chain is built from TRBV19 and TRBJ2-3; TRBD2 aligns across 8 bases. Per germline, CDR1 LNHDA and CDR2 SQIVND (reference sequence). The CDR3 covers 15 residues. With 6 bases clipped from V and 0 bases from J, the junction kept 5 bases outside the gene matches. The CDR3: CASSRLAKSTDTQYF. In DNA, the CDR3 is TGTGCCAGTAGCCGACTAGCGAAAAGCACAGATACGCAGTATTTT.

This chain uses TRBV6-5 with TRBJ2-2; D is undetermined. Germline assignment: CDR1 MNHEY and CDR2 SVGAGI. V lost 0 bases, J lost 1 base, and 9 bases lay in between. This CDR3 is built from 16 residues. CDR3: CASSYSQRRNTGELFF. The CDR3 DNA sequence: TGTGCCAGCAGTTACTCGCAACGCCGGAACACCGGGGAGCTGTTTTTT.

This clone was observed a handful of times. The chain joins TRBV19 to TRBJ1-5; 7 bases agree with TRBD1. Germline trimming cut 1 base from V and 7 bases from J; bases unmatched to any gene: 7. The CDR3 length is 15 residues. Germline V gives CDR1 LNHDA, CDR2 SQIVND (reference sequence). The CDR3 coding sequence is TGTGCCAGTAGTATAGGGGGACAGAGCATACAGCCCCAGCATTTT. It yields the protein CASSIGGQSIQPQHF.

The V call is TRBV2, the J call TRBJ2-7, with 8 nucleotides matching TRBD1. In germline, CDR1 is SNHLY, CDR2 FYNNEI. The CDR3 spans 17 residues. The V and J ends lost 7 bases and 5 bases, in that order; junction bases with no gene match: 19. The DNA of the CDR3 is TGTGCCAGCATACAACTCGCCAACCGGGACAGGATCAACGAGCAGTACTTC. Translated, it gives CASIQLANRDRINEQYF.

The V call is TRBV18, the J call TRBJ2-6; D is ambiguous. CDR1 and CDR2 (germline): KGHSH, LQKENI. V dropped 3 bases and J dropped 0 bases, with 9 bases sitting between them. This CDR3 comprises 16 residues. The DNA of the CDR3 is TGTGCCAGCTCACCGCCCTGGGGCTCTGGGGCCAACGTCCTGACTTTC. Its protein is CASSPPWGSGANVLTF.

The chain couples TRBV7-4 to TRBJ1-5; no firm D call. Trimming stripped 1 base from V and 1 base from J, with 11 bases between. Germline CDR1 and CDR2: SGHVT and SQSDAQ. The CDR3 sequence is 16 residues long. Here the CDR3 reads CASSLVGVISNQPQHF. In nucleotides, the CDR3 is TGTGCCAGCAGCTTAGTCGGGGTCATAAGCAATCAGCCCCAGCATTTT.

The rearrangement uses TRBV7-2 and TRBJ1-1; D is unclear. Trimming took off 5 bases at V and 0 bases at J, with 13 bases between the two ends. The germline V gene has CDR1 SGHTA and CDR2 FQGNSA. The CDR3 contains 15 residues. The DNA of the CDR3 is TGTGCCAGCAGCCGGTCGGGAGGCCTGAACACTGAAGCTTTCTTT. This encodes CASSRSGGLNTEAFF.

The chain combines TRBV6-5 with TRBJ1-1, with D tentatively TRBD1 (5 bases). Trimming removed 6 bases from V and 6 bases from J, with 17 bases in between. Germline V gene data show CDR1 as MNHEY and CDR2 as SVGAGI. The CDR3 length is 14 residues. The CDR3 coding sequence is TGTGCCAGCAGCCGAGGGACCGCGGAAGCTGAAGCTTTCTTT. Its translation is CASSRGTAEAEAFF.

This chain connects TRBV5-1 to TRBJ1-4; 7 bases agree with TRBD1. The CDR3 has 17 amino acids. After removal of 2 bases from V and 0 bases from J, the junction contained 7 bases not matched to a gene. Looked up from germline, CDR1 is SGHRS and CDR2 is YFSETQ. The CDR3 region is CASSFGTAYPTNEKLFF. For the CDR3, the DNA is TGCGCCAGCAGCTTCGGGACAGCCTACCCAACTAATGAAAAACTGTTTTTT.

The chain combines TRBV7-2 with TRBJ2-5, with D hard to call. V was cut by 4 bases and J by 2 bases, with 8 bases left in between. Looked up from germline, CDR1 is SGHTA and CDR2 is FQGNSA. The CDR3 extends over 13 amino acids. This chain's CDR3 is CASSSQTQETQYF. The CDR3 DNA reads TGTGCCAGCAGCTCGCAAACGCAAGAGACCCAGTACTTC.

The V call is TRBV10-3, the J call TRBJ2-3, with 9 bases fitting TRBD2. J lost 5 bases, V lost 0 bases, and 15 bases had no gene match. Germline assignment: CDR1 ENHRY and CDR2 SYGVKD. The CDR3 covers 19 residues. The CDR3 nucleotides are TGTGCCATCAGTGAGTCGATCCCGGCTAGCGGGGAACCCGGAGATACGCAGTATTTT. It is translated as CAISESIPASGEPGDTQYF.

V and J are TRBV6-6 and TRBJ2-2; 7 nucleotides line up with TRBD1. The CDR3 has 15 amino acids. Losses at the gene ends were 0 bases for V and 3 bases for J; bases not matched to a gene: 1. The germline V gene has CDR1 MNHNY and CDR2 SVGAGI (reference sequence). The CDR3 DNA sequence: TGTGCCAGCAGTTACTCCGACAGGGACACCGGGGAGCTGTTTTTT. Translation gives CASSYSDRDTGELFF.

The rearrangement joins TRBV2 to TRBJ1-5; the D gene is possibly TRBD1 (5 bases). Germline V CDR1 and CDR2: SNHLY, FYNNEI. This CDR3 comprises 15 residues. Trimming shortened V by 7 bases and J by 5 bases, and 18 bases separated the two germline ends. The CDR3 sequence: CASTAGRLSDQPQHF. CDR3 nucleotides: TGTGCCAGCACAGCAGGGCGGTTGTCGGATCAGCCCCAGCATTTT.

The rearrangement uses TRBV7-9 and TRBJ1-5; 7 bases align to TRBD1. After removal of 4 bases from V and 3 bases from J, the junction contained 6 bases not matched to a gene. Germline assignment: CDR1 SEHNR and CDR2 FQNEAQ (reference sequence). CDR3 length: 15 residues. CDR3 DNA: TGTGCCAGCAGCTCTACAGGGGACCTCAATCAGCCCCAGCATTTT. Its translation: CASSSTGDLNQPQHF.

J is TRBJ1-6 and V is TRBV30, with unresolved D. CDR3 size: 16 residues. CDR1 and CDR2 (germline): GTSNPN, SVGIG (reference sequence). V was clipped by 1 base and J by 2 bases, with 12 bases between them. CDR3 region: CAWSGGGRTYNSPLHF. The DNA of the CDR3 is TGTGCCTGGAGTGGAGGAGGGAGGACCTATAATTCACCCCTCCACTTT.

The V gene is TRBV29-1, the J gene TRBJ2-3, with D unresolved. Germline CDR1 SQVTM, CDR2 ANQGSEA. CDR3 length equals 12 residues. V dropped 5 bases and J dropped 6 bases, with 12 bases sitting between them. This chain's CDR3 is CSVSIPPDTQYF. The CDR3 DNA reads as TGCAGCGTTTCGATACCCCCGGATACGCAGTATTTT.

J is TRBJ1-6 and V is TRBV7-9, with D unclear. Germline loops: CDR1 SEHNR, CDR2 FQNEAQ (reference sequence). The CDR3 length is 11 residues. V gave up 4 bases and J gave up 10 bases, with 5 bases separating them. CDR3 sequence (DNA): TGTGCCAGCAGCTCGATCTCACCCCTCCACTTT. This translates into CASSSISPLHF. Combining the CDR3 with reference TRBV7-9 and TRBJ1-6 gives the whole variable domain DTGVSQNPRHKITKRGQNVTFRCDPISEHNRLYWYRQTLGQGPEFLTYFQNEAQLEKSRLLSDRFSAERPKGSFSTLEIQRTEQGDSAMYLCASSSISPLHFGNGTRLTVT.